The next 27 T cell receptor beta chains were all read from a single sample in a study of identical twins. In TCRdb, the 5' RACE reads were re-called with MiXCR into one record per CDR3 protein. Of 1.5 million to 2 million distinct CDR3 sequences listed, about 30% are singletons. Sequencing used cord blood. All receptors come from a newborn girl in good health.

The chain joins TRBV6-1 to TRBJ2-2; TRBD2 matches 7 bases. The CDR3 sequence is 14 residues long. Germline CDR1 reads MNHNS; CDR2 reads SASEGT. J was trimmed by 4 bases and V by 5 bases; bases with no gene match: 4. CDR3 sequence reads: CASSSGVATGELFF. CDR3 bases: TGTGCCAGCAGTAGCGGGGTCGCCACCGGGGAGCTGTTTTTT.

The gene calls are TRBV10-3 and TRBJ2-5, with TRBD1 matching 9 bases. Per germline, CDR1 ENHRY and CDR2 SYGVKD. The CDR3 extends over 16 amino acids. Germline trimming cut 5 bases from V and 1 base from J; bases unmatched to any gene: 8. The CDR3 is CAISKNRGHFQETQYF. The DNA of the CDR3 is TGTGCCATCAGTAAGAACAGGGGGCACTTCCAAGAGACCCAGTACTTC.

The CDR3 coding sequence is TGTGCCAGCAGTCAGGATTTGAAGGCTTTCTTT. Translation gives CASSQDLKAFF. The chain joins TRBV7-9 to TRBJ1-1; D is unresolved. The CDR3 totals 11 residues. CDR1 SEHNR and CDR2 FQNEAQ come from the germline V gene (reference sequence). Trimming left V 6 bases short and J 11 bases short, with 13 bases between.

CDR3 loop: CASSTQDSVETQYF. The CDR3 region has the DNA TGCGCCAGCAGCACCCAGGACTCAGTGGAGACCCAGTACTTC. The gene calls are TRBV4-1 and TRBJ2-5; TRBD2 might be the D (5 bases). Germline CDR1 MGHRA, CDR2 YSYEKL. V gave up 5 bases and J gave up 5 bases, with 15 bases separating them. The CDR3 spans 14 residues.

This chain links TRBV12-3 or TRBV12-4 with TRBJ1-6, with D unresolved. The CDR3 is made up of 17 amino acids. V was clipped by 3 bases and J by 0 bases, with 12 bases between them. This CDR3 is CASSFPDGSSYNSPLHF. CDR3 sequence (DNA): TGTGCCAGCAGTTTCCCGGACGGGAGCTCCTATAATTCACCCCTCCACTTT.

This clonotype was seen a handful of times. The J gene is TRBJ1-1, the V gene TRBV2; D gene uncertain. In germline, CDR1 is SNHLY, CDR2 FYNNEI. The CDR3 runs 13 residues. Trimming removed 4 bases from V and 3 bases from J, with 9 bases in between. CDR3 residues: CASSVGKDTEAFF. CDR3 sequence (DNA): TGTGCCAGCAGTGTAGGGAAGGACACTGAAGCTTTCTTT.

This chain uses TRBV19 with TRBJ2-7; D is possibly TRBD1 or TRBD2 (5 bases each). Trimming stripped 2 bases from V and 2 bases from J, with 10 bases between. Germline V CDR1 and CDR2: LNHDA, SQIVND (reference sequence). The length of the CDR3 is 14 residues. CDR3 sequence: CASSIRLGAYEQYF. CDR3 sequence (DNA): TGTGCCAGTAGTATACGGCTGGGGGCCTACGAGCAGTACTTC.

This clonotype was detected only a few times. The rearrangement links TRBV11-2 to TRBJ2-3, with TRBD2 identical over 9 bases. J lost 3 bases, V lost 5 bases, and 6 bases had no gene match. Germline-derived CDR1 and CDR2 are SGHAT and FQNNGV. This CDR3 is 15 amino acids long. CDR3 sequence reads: CASSRGGRGTDTQYF. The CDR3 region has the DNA TGTGCCAGCAGCCGTGGCGGGAGGGGTACAGATACGCAGTATTTT.

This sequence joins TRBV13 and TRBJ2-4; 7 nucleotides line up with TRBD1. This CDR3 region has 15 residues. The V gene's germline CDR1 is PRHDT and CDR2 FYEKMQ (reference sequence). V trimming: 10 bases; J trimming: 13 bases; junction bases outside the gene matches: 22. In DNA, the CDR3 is TGTGCCATTACCATAGGGGCAGGGGGTAAATATGAGCAGTACTTC. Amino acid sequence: CAITIGAGGKYEQYF.

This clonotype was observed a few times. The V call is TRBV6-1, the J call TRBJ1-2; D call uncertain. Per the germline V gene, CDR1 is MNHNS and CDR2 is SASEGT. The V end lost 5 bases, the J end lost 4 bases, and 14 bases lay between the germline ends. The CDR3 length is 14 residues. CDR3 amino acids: CASSLEDVGYGYTF. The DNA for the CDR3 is TGTGCCAGCAGTCTAGAGGACGTAGGCTATGGCTACACCTTC.

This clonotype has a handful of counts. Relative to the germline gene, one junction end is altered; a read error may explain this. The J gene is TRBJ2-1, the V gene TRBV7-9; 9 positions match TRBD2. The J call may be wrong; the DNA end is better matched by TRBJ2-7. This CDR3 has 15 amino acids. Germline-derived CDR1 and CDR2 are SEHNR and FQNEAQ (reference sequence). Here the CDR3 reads CASGLTSGSYNEQYF. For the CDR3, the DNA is TGTGCCAGCGGCTTGACTAGCGGCTCCTACAATGAGCAGTACTTC.

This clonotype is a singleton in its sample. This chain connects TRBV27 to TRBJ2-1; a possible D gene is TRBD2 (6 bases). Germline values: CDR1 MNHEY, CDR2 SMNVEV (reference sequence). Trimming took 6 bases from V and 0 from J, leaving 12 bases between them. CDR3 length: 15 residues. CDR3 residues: CASSKAGPSYNEQFF. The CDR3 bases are TGTGCCAGCAGCAAAGCGGGCCCCTCCTACAATGAGCAGTTCTTC.

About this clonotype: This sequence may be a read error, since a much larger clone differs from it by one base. The CDR3 bases are TGTGCCAGCAGCGTAGGCGGGGCTAGCACAGATACGCAGTATTTT. The encoded protein is CASSVGGASTDTQYF. The rearrangement joins TRBV9 to TRBJ2-3; perhaps TRBD2 as D (6 bases). Germline V gives CDR1 SGDLS, CDR2 YYNGEE. CDR3 length: 15 residues. V dropped 0 bases and J dropped 0 bases, with 8 bases sitting between them.

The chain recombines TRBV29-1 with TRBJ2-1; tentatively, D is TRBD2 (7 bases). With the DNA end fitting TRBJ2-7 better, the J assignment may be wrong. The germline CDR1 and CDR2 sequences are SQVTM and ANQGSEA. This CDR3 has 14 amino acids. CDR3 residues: CSVEGGGPYNEQYF. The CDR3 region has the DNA TGCAGCGTTGAAGGGGGGGGGCCGTACAATGAGCAGTACTTC.

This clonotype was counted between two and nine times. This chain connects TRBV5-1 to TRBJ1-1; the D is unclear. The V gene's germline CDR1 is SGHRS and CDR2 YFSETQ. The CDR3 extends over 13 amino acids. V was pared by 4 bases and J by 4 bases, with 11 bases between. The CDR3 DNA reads TGCGCCAGCAGCCATGGCGTGGGCACTGAAGCTTTCTTT. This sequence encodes CASSHGVGTEAFF.

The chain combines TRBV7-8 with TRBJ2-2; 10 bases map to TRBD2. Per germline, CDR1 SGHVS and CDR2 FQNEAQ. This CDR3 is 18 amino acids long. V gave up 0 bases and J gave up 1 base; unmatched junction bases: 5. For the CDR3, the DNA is TGTGCCAGCAGCTTAGCCCCAGGACTAGCGGAGAACACCGGGGAGCTGTTTTTT. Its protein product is CASSLAPGLAENTGELFF.

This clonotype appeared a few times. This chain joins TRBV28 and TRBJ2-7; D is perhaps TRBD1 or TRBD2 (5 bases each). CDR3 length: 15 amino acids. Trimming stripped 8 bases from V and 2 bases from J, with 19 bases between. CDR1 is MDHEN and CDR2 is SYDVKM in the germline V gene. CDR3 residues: CASGGTANPTYEQYF. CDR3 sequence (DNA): TGTGCCAGCGGGGGAACAGCAAACCCTACCTACGAGCAGTACTTC. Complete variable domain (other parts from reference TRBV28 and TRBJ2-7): DVKVTQSSRYLVKRTGEKVFLECVQDMDHENMFWYRQDPGLGLRLIYFSYDVKMKEKGDIPEGYSVSREKKERFSLILESASTNQTSMYLCASGGTANPTYEQYFGPGTRLTVT.

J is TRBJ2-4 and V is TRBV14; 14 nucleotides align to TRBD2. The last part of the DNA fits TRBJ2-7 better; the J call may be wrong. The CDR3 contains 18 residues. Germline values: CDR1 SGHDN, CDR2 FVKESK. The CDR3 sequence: CASSEGTSGSSPSYEQYF. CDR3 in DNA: TGTGCCAGCTCGGAAGGGACTAGCGGGAGTAGCCCTTCCTACGAGCAGTACTTC.

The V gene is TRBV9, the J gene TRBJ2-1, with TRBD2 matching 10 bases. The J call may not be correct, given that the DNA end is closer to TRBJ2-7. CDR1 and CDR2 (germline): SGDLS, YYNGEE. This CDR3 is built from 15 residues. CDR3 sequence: CASSVTSGIYNEQYF. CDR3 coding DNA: TGTGCCAGCAGCGTAACTAGCGGGATCTACAATGAGCAGTACTTC.

The DNA of the CDR3 is TGTGCCAGCAGTTTTCAGTTTTGGGACACCGGGGAGCTGTTTTTT. Residues: CASSFQFWDTGELFF. The chain uses TRBV28 and TRBJ2-2; unclear D gene. CDR1 is MDHEN and CDR2 is SYDVKM in the germline V gene. Trimming took off 3 bases at V and 3 bases at J, with 11 bases between the two ends. The CDR3 has 15 amino acids.

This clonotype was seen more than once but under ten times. The DNA for the CDR3 is TGCGCCAGCAGCTTCTGGACAGGGCCGAATTCACCCCTCCACTTT. It specifies CASSFWTGPNSPLHF. This chain connects TRBV5-1 to TRBJ1-6; TRBD1 agrees at 8 bases. V dropped 2 bases and J dropped 7; count of bases not matched to a gene: 5. CDR1 and CDR2 from the germline V gene are SGHRS and YFSETQ. This CDR3 has 15 residues. Drawing the rest from reference TRBV5-1 and TRBJ1-6, the complete variable domain is KAGVTQTPRYLIKTRGQQVTLSCSPISGHRSVSWYQQTPGQGLQFLFEYFSETQRNKGNFPGRFSGRQFSNSRSEMNVSTLELGDSALYLCASSFWTGPNSPLHFGNGTRLTVT.

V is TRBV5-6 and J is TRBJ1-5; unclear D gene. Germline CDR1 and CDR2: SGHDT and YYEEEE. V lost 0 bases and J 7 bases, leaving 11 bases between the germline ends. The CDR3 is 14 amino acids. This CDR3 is CASSLGRLGQPQHF. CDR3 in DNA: TGTGCCAGCAGCTTGGGTCGGCTGGGACAGCCCCAGCATTTT.

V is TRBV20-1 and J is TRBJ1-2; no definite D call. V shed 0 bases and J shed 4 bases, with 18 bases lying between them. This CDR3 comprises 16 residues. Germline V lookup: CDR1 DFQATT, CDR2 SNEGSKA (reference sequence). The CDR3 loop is CSARDLGAQAFYGYTF. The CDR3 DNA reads TGCAGTGCTAGAGATCTCGGCGCGCAGGCTTTCTATGGCTACACCTTC.

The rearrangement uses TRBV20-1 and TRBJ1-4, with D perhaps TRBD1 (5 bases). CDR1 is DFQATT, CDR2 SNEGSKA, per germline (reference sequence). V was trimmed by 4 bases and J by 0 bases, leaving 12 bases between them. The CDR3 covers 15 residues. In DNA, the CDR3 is TGCAGTGCTATCGGGGACTGGGCAACTAATGAAAAACTGTTTTTT. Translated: CSAIGDWATNEKLFF.

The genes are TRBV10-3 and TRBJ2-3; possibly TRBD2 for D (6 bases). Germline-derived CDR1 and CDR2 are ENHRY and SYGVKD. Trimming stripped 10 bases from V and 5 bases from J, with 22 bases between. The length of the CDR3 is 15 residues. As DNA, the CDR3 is TGTGCCACGGGAAAGGGAGGAGGGCCGGGAGATACGCAGTATTTT. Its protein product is CATGKGGGPGDTQYF.

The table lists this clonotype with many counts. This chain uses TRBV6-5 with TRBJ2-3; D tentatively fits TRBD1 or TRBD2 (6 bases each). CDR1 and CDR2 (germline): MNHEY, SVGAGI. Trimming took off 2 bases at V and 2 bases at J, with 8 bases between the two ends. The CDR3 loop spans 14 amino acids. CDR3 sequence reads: CASSYGGLTDTQYF. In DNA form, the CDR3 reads TGTGCCAGCAGTTACGGGGGGCTCACAGATACGCAGTATTTT.

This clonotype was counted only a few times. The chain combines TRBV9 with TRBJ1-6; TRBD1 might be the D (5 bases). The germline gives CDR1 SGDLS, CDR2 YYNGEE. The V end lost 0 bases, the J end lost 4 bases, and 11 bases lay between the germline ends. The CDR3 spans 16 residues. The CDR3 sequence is CASSVGGGEYNSPLHF. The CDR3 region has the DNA TGTGCCAGCAGCGTAGGGGGAGGGGAGTATAATTCACCCCTCCACTTT.